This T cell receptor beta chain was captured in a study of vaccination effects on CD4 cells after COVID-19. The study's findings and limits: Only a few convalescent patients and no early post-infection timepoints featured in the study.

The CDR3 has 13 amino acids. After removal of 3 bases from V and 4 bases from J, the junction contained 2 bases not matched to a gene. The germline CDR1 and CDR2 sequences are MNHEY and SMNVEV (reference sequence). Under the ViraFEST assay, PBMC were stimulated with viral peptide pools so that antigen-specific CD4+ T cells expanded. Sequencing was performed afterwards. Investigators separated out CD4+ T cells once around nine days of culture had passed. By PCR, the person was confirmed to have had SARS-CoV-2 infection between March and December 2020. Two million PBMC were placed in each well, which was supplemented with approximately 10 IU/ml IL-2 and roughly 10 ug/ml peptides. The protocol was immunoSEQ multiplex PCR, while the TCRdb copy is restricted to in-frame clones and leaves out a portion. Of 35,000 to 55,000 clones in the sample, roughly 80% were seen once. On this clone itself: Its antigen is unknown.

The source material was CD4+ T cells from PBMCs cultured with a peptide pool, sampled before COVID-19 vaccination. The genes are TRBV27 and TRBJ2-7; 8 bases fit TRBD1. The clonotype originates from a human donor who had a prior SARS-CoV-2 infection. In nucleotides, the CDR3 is TGTGCCAGCAGTTTCGACAGGGGATACGAGCAGTACTTC. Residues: CASSFDRGYEQYF.